Shown below are 16 T cell receptor beta chains from a single sample sequenced in a study of T cell responses to AZD1222 COVID-19 vaccine (dated by TCRdb to about 2021). Library preparation used the immunoSEQ multiplex PCR assay. The table was pulled from immuneACCESS by TCRdb, which kept in-frame rearrangements only. Such tables lose some clones; where checked, under half of the loss comes from unresolved V genes, and the rest has no known cause. This sample is represented by 120,000 or so clones; about 91% of them were singletons. The ten largest clones capture approximately 5% of the sample. Explained via the paper, the time point label denotes: baseline before first vaccination. Material: peripheral blood, obtained on day 0 of AZD1222 vaccination. Receptors were obtained from an adult in good health.

This clone was seen a single time. The CDR3 region has the DNA TGTGCCACCAGCAGAGATGGGGACCTTCTATCTAACTATGGCTACACCTTC. It is translated as CATSRDGDLLSNYGYTF. The chain carries TRBV15 and TRBJ1-2; possibly TRBD1 for D (5 bases). This CDR3 has 17 residues. V lost 0 bases to trimming and J lost 0 bases, with 14 bases between them. Per germline, CDR1 LNHNV and CDR2 YYDKDF (reference sequence). Full variable domain (missing parts from reference TRBV15 and TRBJ1-2): DAMVIQNPRYQVTQFGKPVTLSCSQTLNHNVMYWYQQKSSQAPKLLFHYYDKDFNNEADTPDNFQSRRPNTSFCFLDIRSPGLGDTAMYLCATSRDGDLLSNYGYTFGSGTRLTVV.

The gene calls are TRBV7-9 and TRBJ2-3, with 7 bases that match TRBD2. Unmatched junction bases numbered 3, after V lost 8 bases and J lost 4 bases. CDR3 length: 12 residues. The germline gives CDR1 SEHNR, CDR2 FQNEAQ (reference sequence). The CDR3 spells CASPGGSDTQYF. The DNA for the CDR3 is TGTGCCAGCCCGGGGGGATCAGATACGCAGTATTTT.

The chain uses TRBV18 and TRBJ1-6, with D unclear. V lost 2 bases, J lost 7 bases, and 6 bases lay in between. This CDR3 spans 13 amino acids. The V gene's germline CDR1 is KGHSH and CDR2 LQKENI. The CDR3 coding sequence is TGTGCCAGCTCACCAAACGGAAATTCACCCCTCCACTTT. Its translation: CASSPNGNSPLHF.

The genes are TRBV19 and TRBJ1-4; D is ambiguous. Trimming shortened V by 5 bases and J by 0 bases, and 7 bases separated the two germline ends. Looked up from germline, CDR1 is LNHDA and CDR2 is SQIVND (reference sequence). CDR3 length: 14 residues. This CDR3 reads CASSSWATNEKLFF. The CDR3 nucleotides are TGTGCCAGTAGTTCGTGGGCAACTAATGAAAAACTGTTTTTT. Drawing the rest from reference TRBV19 and TRBJ1-4, the complete variable domain is DGGITQSPKYLFRKEGQNVTLSCEQNLNHDAMYWYRQDPGQGLRLIYYSQIVNDFQKGDIAEGYSVSREKKESFPLTVTSAQKNPTAFYLCASSSWATNEKLFFGSGTQLSVL.

This chain uses TRBV7-2 with TRBJ2-5; D is uncertain. The CDR3 covers 11 residues. The germline gives CDR1 SGHTA, CDR2 FQGNSA. V was cut by 5 bases and J by 0 bases, with 1 base left in between. The CDR3 nucleotides read TGTGCCAGCAGCAACCAAGAGACCCAGTACTTC. Translating it yields CASSNQETQYF.

This clone has just one count. The chain has TRBV10-3 and TRBJ1-3; D gene uncertain. This CDR3 is built from 13 residues. The germline CDR1 and CDR2 sequences are ENHRY and SYGVKD. Between the trimmed V and J ends, which lost 8 bases and 0 bases, there was a span of 8 bases. The DNA of the CDR3 is TGTGCCATCCTGGGGAGCTCTGGAAACACCATATATTTT. This gives the protein CAILGSSGNTIYF.

The chain recombines TRBV18 with TRBJ2-7, with TRBD2 matching over 8 bases. Per the germline V gene, CDR1 is KGHSH and CDR2 is LQKENI. This CDR3 spans 15 amino acids. Trimming took 4 bases from V and 5 from J; bases not matched to a gene: 10. The CDR3 region is CASSQRGGDSHEQYF. CDR3 DNA sequence: TGTGCCAGCTCACAACGGGGGGGCGATTCCCACGAGCAGTACTTC.

The rearrangement uses TRBV9 and TRBJ1-2; no firm D call. The V gene lost 3 bases and the J gene lost 3 bases, with 12 bases spanning the gap. The CDR3 spans 14 residues. Germline CDR1 reads SGDLS; CDR2 reads YYNGEE. Here the CDR3 DNA reads TGTGCCAGCAGCGGGCAGACGGGCCACTATGGCTACACCTTC. Its translation is CASSGQTGHYGYTF.

J is TRBJ2-3 and V is TRBV6-6, with D maybe TRBD2 (6 bases). This CDR3 comprises 14 residues. Germline V CDR1 and CDR2: MNHNY, SVGAGI (reference sequence). With 0 bases removed from V and 3 bases from J, the gap between germline ends came to 7 bases. The CDR3 loop is CASSYSAGTDTQYF. CDR3 sequence (DNA): TGTGCCAGCAGTTACTCGGCGGGGACAGATACGCAGTATTTT.

The gene calls are TRBV6-5 and TRBJ1-1; 12 bases match TRBD1. The CDR3 loop spans 14 amino acids. The J segment lost 10 bases and the V segment lost 5 bases, leaving 8 bases of the junction unmatched. The germline CDR1 and CDR2 sequences are MNHEY and SVGAGI. The CDR3 here is CASSPTGQGAPAFF. CDR3 DNA sequence: TGTGCCAGCAGTCCCACGGGACAGGGGGCGCCAGCTTTCTTT.

The count of this clone is one. V usage is TRBV7-2 and J usage is TRBJ1-3; TRBD1 agrees at 10 bases. Germline V lookup: CDR1 SGHTA, CDR2 FQGNSA. The CDR3 loop spans 15 amino acids. J lost 2 bases, V lost 3 bases, and 1 base had no gene match. CDR3 in amino acids: CASSLGTGAGNTIYF. CDR3 DNA: TGTGCCAGCAGCTTGGGGACAGGGGCTGGAAACACCATATATTTT.

The J gene is TRBJ2-2, the V gene TRBV12-3 or TRBV12-4, with a tentative D call TRBD2 (6 bases). The CDR3 has 12 amino acids. V shed 6 bases and J shed 5 bases, with 7 bases lying between them. CDR3 nucleotides: TGTGCCAGCAGGGAGGGGACCGGGGAGCTGTTTTTT. This translates into CASREGTGELFF.

The chain uses TRBV7-2 and TRBJ1-1; no definite D call. V lost 5 bases and J 0 bases, leaving 13 bases between the germline ends. Per the germline V gene, CDR1 is SGHTA and CDR2 is FQGNSA. The CDR3 loop spans 15 amino acids. The CDR3 sequence is CASSIQPGMNTEAFF. Written as DNA, the CDR3 is TGTGCCAGCAGCATCCAACCGGGCATGAACACTGAAGCTTTCTTT.

The rearrangement joins TRBV5-1 to TRBJ1-2, with a weak D call TRBD1 (5 bases). V was clipped by 4 bases and J by 6 bases, with 22 bases between them. This CDR3 region has 16 residues. Per germline, CDR1 SGHRS and CDR2 YFSETQ. CDR3 nucleotides: TGCGCCAGCAGCAAAGACCCCAGGGTTTCAGGTGATGGCTACACCTTC. Translated: CASSKDPRVSGDGYTF.

The V and J genes are TRBV11-2 and TRBJ1-1; no definite D call. The CDR3 runs 15 residues. The ends were cut back, 4 bases at V and 11 bases at J, with 23 bases in the middle. CDR1 and CDR2 from the germline V gene are SGHAT and FQNNGV. This CDR3 is CASSSFMDPKSLAFF. The CDR3 bases are TGTGCCAGCAGCTCCTTTATGGACCCTAAAAGTCTGGCTTTCTTT.

In its sample, this clone was seen a few times. The same CDR3 arises from other DNA sequences in this sample as well. CDR3 amino acids: CATSREEGDGYTF. Written as DNA, the CDR3 is TGTGCCACCAGCAGAGAAGAGGGGGATGGCTACACCTTC. The chain combines TRBV15 with TRBJ1-2, with D possibly being TRBD1 (6 bases). The CDR3 contains 13 residues. The germline V and J ends were trimmed by 0 bases and 6 bases, with 8 bases remaining between them. Per germline, CDR1 LNHNV and CDR2 YYDKDF (reference sequence).